Below, 25 T cell receptor beta chains from the same sample are listed, as sequenced in a study of T cells after posttransplantation cyclophosphamide (dated by TCRdb to 2015 to 2016). The library relied on the immunoSEQ multiplex PCR assay. Drawn from immuneACCESS, this table holds only the in-frame rearrangements with V and J called that TCRdb kept. Clones are partly lost; checked studies trace under half to an unresolved V gene and leave the rest unexplained. For this sample the table gives more than 50,000 clones, of which about 86% were detected only once. The top ten clones comprise approximately 3% of the sample. The sample was PBMCs. The receptors come from a man aged 25-40 years with a blood cancer, CMV-positive, and with a related stem cell donor.

V usage is TRBV27 and J usage is TRBJ1-1; 8 nucleotides line up with TRBD1. Looked up from germline, CDR1 is MNHEY and CDR2 is SMNVEV (reference sequence). This CDR3 is built from 13 residues. J gave up 6 bases and V 5 bases, and 5 bases lay outside the gene matches. CDR3 amino acids: CASSHTGGAEAFF. Here the CDR3 DNA reads TGTGCCAGCAGTCATACAGGGGGTGCTGAAGCTTTCTTT.

CDR3 residues: CASSLVEVLPYEQYF. The CDR3, as DNA: TGTGCCAGCAGCTTGGTGGAGGTCCTACCCTACGAGCAGTACTTC. The chain combines TRBV5-4 with TRBJ2-7; D is possibly TRBD2 (5 bases). This CDR3 is 15 amino acids long. Per the germline V gene, CDR1 is SGHNT and CDR2 is YYREEE (reference sequence). The V and J ends lost 0 bases and 2 bases respectively, with 12 bases between them. The complete variable domain, with remaining parts taken from reference TRBV5-4 and TRBJ2-7, reads ETGVTQSPTHLIKTRGQQVTLRCSSQSGHNTVSWYQQALGQGPQFIFQYYREEENGRGNFPPRFSGLQFPNYSSELNVNALELDDSALYLCASSLVEVLPYEQYFGPGTRLTVT.

This chain joins TRBV6-7 and TRBJ1-1, with D maybe TRBD1 (5 bases). TRBV6-7 has ORF status, its function being uncertain. Trimming took off 2 bases at V and 3 bases at J, with 10 bases between the two ends. The CDR3 extends over 14 amino acids. The CDR3 is CASSYRGVDTEAFF. As DNA, the CDR3 is TGTGCCAGCAGTTACAGGGGTGTGGACACTGAAGCTTTCTTT.

The chain joins TRBV7-8 to TRBJ2-7, with D maybe TRBD2 (6 bases). Between the trimmed V and J ends, which lost 8 bases and 1 base, there was a span of 30 bases. CDR1 SGHVS and CDR2 FQNEAQ come from the germline V gene. CDR3 length: 19 amino acids. The CDR3 is CASLGRRPGRSRLSYEQYF. In DNA form, the CDR3 reads TGTGCCAGCCTGGGGAGGCGACCGGGACGCTCGCGATTATCCTACGAGCAGTACTTC. The variable domain in full, with the rest retrieved from reference TRBV7-8 and TRBJ2-7, is GAGVSQSPRYKVAKRGQDVALRCDPISGHVSLFWYQQALGQGPEFLTYFQNEAQLDKSGLPSDRFFAERPEGSVSTLKIQRTQQEDSAVYLCASLGRRPGRSRLSYEQYFGPGTRLTVT.

This clone has just one count. Written as DNA, the CDR3 is TGTGCCAGTAGTGACAGGGAAAGCTATGGCTACACCTTC. Translation gives CASSDRESYGYTF. The V gene is TRBV19, the J gene TRBJ1-2, with 7 bases that match TRBD1. The CDR3 consists of 13 residues. CDR1 and CDR2 from the germline V gene are LNHDA and SQIVND (reference sequence). J lost 4 bases, V lost 5 bases, and 4 bases had no gene match. Looking up the rest from reference TRBV19 and TRBJ1-2 gives the full variable domain: DGGITQSPKYLFRKEGQNVTLSCEQNLNHDAMYWYRQDPGQGLRLIYYSQIVNDFQKGDIAEGYSVSREKKESFPLTVTSAQKNPTAFYLCASSDRESYGYTFGSGTRLTVV.

The V gene is TRBV21-1, the J gene TRBJ1-2. TRBV21-1 is designated a pseudogene. The CDR3 length is 14 residues. Written as DNA, the CDR3 is TGTGCCAGCAGGGTGAGGTTCGGTGACTATGGCTACACCTTC. It codes for CASRVRFGDYGYTF.

This chain connects TRBV9 to TRBJ2-3, with TRBD2 identical over 15 bases. CDR3 length: 16 amino acids. V was pared by 3 bases and J by 5 bases, with 4 bases of the junction left unmatched. Germline V gives CDR1 SGDLS, CDR2 YYNGEE. Here the CDR3 reads CASSEGLAGGGDTQYF. The CDR3, as DNA: TGTGCCAGCAGCGAAGGACTAGCGGGAGGGGGAGATACGCAGTATTTT.

This rearrangement joins TRBV28 to TRBJ2-1; the match to TRBD2 covers 12 bases. CDR3 length equals 19 residues. Looked up from germline, CDR1 is MDHEN and CDR2 is SYDVKM. The V segment lost 1 base and the J segment 6 bases; nucleotides outside the gene matches: 13. In nucleotides, the CDR3 is TGTGCCAGCAGTTTATCCGGACTAGCGGGAAGTCCCTATGTCAATGAGCAGTTCTTC. It is translated as CASSLSGLAGSPYVNEQFF.

There are a few counts of this clone. A junction end diverges from the germline sequence, so it may reflect a read error. The V gene is TRBV28, the J gene TRBJ2-7, with D tentatively TRBD1 (6 bases). Germline CDR1 and CDR2: MDHEN and SYDVKM. The CDR3 totals 12 residues. Here the CDR3 DNA reads TGTGCCAGCAGGCCCAAGGCCGGGACAAACAACTTC. It encodes CASRPKAGTNNF.

The chain employs TRBV15 and TRBJ2-1, with TRBD1 matching 11 bases. V shed 3 bases, J shed 2 bases, and the junction held 6 bases outside the gene matches. Per germline, CDR1 LNHNV and CDR2 YYDKDF (reference sequence). This CDR3 region has 17 residues. The CDR3 loop reads CATSRTQGQGAYNEQFF. The CDR3 coding sequence is TGTGCCACCAGCAGGACGCAGGGACAGGGGGCCTACAATGAGCAGTTCTTC.

V is TRBV6-5 and J is TRBJ2-7, with a tentative D call TRBD2 (6 bases). This CDR3 spans 14 amino acids. Germline V gene sequence: CDR1 MNHEY, CDR2 SVGAGI. The V and J ends lost 8 bases and 2 bases respectively, with 16 bases between them. Here the CDR3 reads CASARRRATYEQYF. In nucleotides, the CDR3 is TGTGCCAGCGCCCGTCGGAGGGCCACCTACGAGCAGTACTTC.

The table lists this clone with a count of one. The rearrangement joins TRBV4-3 to TRBJ2-3, with TRBD2 identical over 10 bases. This CDR3 comprises 19 residues. V gave up 0 bases and J gave up 4 bases; unmatched junction bases: 13. CDR1 and CDR2 (germline): LGHNA, YSLEER. CDR3 sequence (DNA): TGCGCCAGCAGCCAAGAACGCACCCTAGCGGGAGCGGCGGCAGATACGCAGTATTTT. Amino acid sequence: CASSQERTLAGAAADTQYF.

The V gene is TRBV7-2, the J gene TRBJ1-3; D perhaps matches TRBD1 (6 bases). This CDR3 spans 14 amino acids. The germline V gene has CDR1 SGHTA and CDR2 FQGNSA. Trimming shortened V by 5 bases and J by 4 bases, and 12 bases separated the two germline ends. The CDR3 spells CASSLNRDGNTIYF. The CDR3 coding sequence is TGTGCCAGCAGCCTCAACAGGGACGGAAACACCATATATTTT.

The V gene is TRBV14, the J gene TRBJ2-3, with TRBD2 identical over 15 bases. In germline, CDR1 is SGHDN, CDR2 FVKESK. CDR3 length: 16 residues. Trimming at V came to 5 bases and at J to 4 bases, leaving 4 bases not matched to a gene. The CDR3 nucleotides read TGTGCCAGCAGCGCGGGACTAGCGGGAGGTCCAGATACGCAGTATTTT. It translates to CASSAGLAGGPDTQYF. Filled out from reference TRBV14 and TRBJ2-3, the complete variable domain reads EAGVTQFPSHSVIEKGQTVTLRCDPISGHDNLYWYRRVMGKEIKFLLHFVKESKQDESGMPNNRFLAERTGGTYSTLKVQPAELEDSGVYFCASSAGLAGGPDTQYFGPGTRLTVL.

The gene calls are TRBV18 and TRBJ1-1; D possibly corresponds to TRBD1 (5 bases). In germline, CDR1 is KGHSH, CDR2 LQKENI. The CDR3 loop spans 15 amino acids. The V gene lost 2 bases and the J gene lost 4 bases, with 14 bases spanning the gap. CDR3: CASSPWGGGFTEAFF. The DNA for the CDR3 is TGTGCCAGCTCACCATGGGGGGGAGGATTCACTGAAGCTTTCTTT.

The chain has TRBV6-6 and TRBJ2-3; maybe TRBD2 (6 bases). The germline V and J ends were trimmed by 6 bases and 0 bases, with 13 bases remaining between them. This CDR3 region has 15 residues. Germline loops: CDR1 MNHNY, CDR2 SVGAGI (reference sequence). The CDR3: CASRGGGTSTDTQYF. The DNA for the CDR3 is TGTGCCAGCAGAGGTGGCGGGACTAGCACAGATACGCAGTATTTT.

The rearrangement uses TRBV4-3 and TRBJ2-5, with 9 nucleotides matching TRBD2. The V and J ends lost 5 bases and 4 bases, in that order; junction bases with no gene match: 8. This CDR3 region has 15 residues. The germline V gene encodes CDR1 LGHNA and CDR2 YSLEER. The CDR3 loop reads CASSSILAGRETQYF. The CDR3, as DNA: TGCGCCAGCAGCTCCATCCTAGCGGGAAGAGAGACCCAGTACTTC.

The chain carries TRBV5-8 and TRBJ2-7; TRBD1 agrees at 10 bases. The CDR3 runs to 16 residues. V gave up 8 bases and J gave up 4 bases; unmatched junction bases: 15. Germline CDR1 and CDR2: SGHTS and YDEGEE. CDR3 coding DNA: TGTGCCAGTCGTACGACAGGGGGCGTCAATTCGTACGAGCAGTACTTC. It encodes CASRTTGGVNSYEQYF.

The chain links TRBV18 to TRBJ2-1; D possibly corresponds to TRBD2 (5 bases). CDR1 and CDR2 (germline): KGHSH, LQKENI. This CDR3 comprises 17 residues. V shed 2 bases and J shed 0 bases, with 14 bases lying between them. CDR3 amino acids: CASSPGERTRSYNEQFF. Written as DNA, the CDR3 is TGTGCCAGCTCACCAGGAGAGCGGACCCGCTCCTACAATGAGCAGTTCTTC.

The V call is TRBV6-5, the J call TRBJ2-1; possibly TRBD1 for D (6 bases). Germline V gene lookup returns CDR1 MNHEY and CDR2 SVGAGI. CDR3 length: 16 residues. The V end lost 0 bases, the J end lost 4 bases, and 13 bases lay between the germline ends. The DNA for the CDR3 is TGTGCCAGCAGTTACTCTGCCAGGGGTCTATACAATGAGCAGTTCTTC. It is translated as CASSYSARGLYNEQFF.

This clone was detected once. The rearrangement links TRBV5-1 to TRBJ2-3, with 7 bases that match TRBD1. V shed 0 bases and J 1 base; nucleotides not matched to a gene: 2. This CDR3 spans 15 amino acids. Germline-derived CDR1 and CDR2 are SGHRS and YFSETQ. For the CDR3, the DNA is TGCGCCAGCAGCTTGGGGCAGGGGGGCACAGATACGCAGTATTTT. Its protein is CASSLGQGGTDTQYF.

V usage is TRBV28 and J usage is TRBJ1-5, with TRBD1 as a possible D gene (5 bases). CDR3 size: 16 residues. Germline V lookup: CDR1 MDHEN, CDR2 SYDVKM. V was shortened by 1 base and J by 7 bases, with 17 bases between the two germline ends. This chain's CDR3 is CASSLLGRGGRQPQHF. DNA of the CDR3: TGTGCCAGCAGTTTATTGGGTCGGGGGGGACGGCAGCCCCAGCATTTT.

The chain employs TRBV5-5 and TRBJ1-2; 7 nucleotides line up with TRBD1. The CDR3 consists of 14 residues. Per the germline V gene, CDR1 is SGHKS and CDR2 is YYEKEE (reference sequence). V shed 4 bases, J shed 8 bases, and the junction held 11 bases outside the gene matches. This CDR3 is CASSPERVRGGYTF. The CDR3 nucleotides are TGTGCCAGCAGCCCGGAACGGGTCAGGGGGGGCTACACCTTC. Looking up the rest from reference TRBV5-5 and TRBJ1-2 gives the full variable domain: DAGVTQSPTHLIKTRGQQVTLRCSPISGHKSVSWYQQVLGQGPQFIFQYYEKEERGRGNFPDRFSARQFPNYSSELNVNALLLGDSALYLCASSPERVRGGYTFGSGTRLTVV.

This sequence joins TRBV7-9 and TRBJ2-7; TRBD1 matches at 10 bases. Germline CDR1 reads SEHNR; CDR2 reads FQNEAQ (reference sequence). Germline trimming cut 5 bases from V and 1 base from J; bases unmatched to any gene: 8. The CDR3 covers 16 residues. For the CDR3, the DNA is TGTGCCAGCAGCCAGGGGGCGGGACAGGGGTCCTACGAGCAGTACTTC. This encodes CASSQGAGQGSYEQYF.

The CDR3 DNA sequence: TGTGCCAGCAGTGTAGCAGGGGCCAATCAGCCCCAGCATTTT. Translating it yields CASSVAGANQPQHF. The chain combines TRBV6-1 with TRBJ1-5; D may be TRBD1 (6 bases). Germline-derived CDR1 and CDR2 are MNHNS and SASEGT. This CDR3 has 14 residues. The ends were cut back, 4 bases at V and 3 bases at J, with 10 bases in the middle.